The clone carrying this T cell receptor (beta chain) was found many times. TCRdb independently ran MiXCR on the RACE reads; one entry per CDR3 protein. The table lists tens of thousands of distinct CDR3 sequences, 10% to 15% of them singletons. The data belong to a study of human T cells and chemical hapten exposure. For the study at large: Throughout a study of roughly 24 weeks, patients underwent weekly scalp administration of diphenylcyclopropenone doses.

Described time point: patch test 3, about 24 weeks after DPC sensitization. As for treatment: therapeutic diphenylcyclopropenone sensitization with weekly scalp DPC. Blood draws came first, before each patch test. The receptor comes from a woman between 50 and 59 years old with alopecia areata. Some clones in this sample may be carry-over from other donors' samples. The sample here was whole blood, taken in connection with sensitization to the hapten diphenylcyclopropenone (DPC).

The CDR3 DNA reads as TGCAGTGCTAGTCCCCTTTGGGGCGGGAGCTTCTACGAGCAGTACTTC. Protein product: CSASPLWGGSFYEQYF. V gene TRBV20-1 combines with J gene TRBJ2-7, with TRBD2 matching 7 bases. CDR1 DFQATT and CDR2 SNEGSKA come from the germline V gene (reference sequence). This CDR3 contains 16 residues. V lost 3 bases and J lost 3; bases outside the gene matches: 14.